This T cell receptor (beta chain) was identified during a study of human T cells and chemical hapten exposure. Study as a whole: Patients' scalps got diphenylcyclopropenone weekly throughout the approximately 25-week study. Small discrepancies in pooled library volume mainly accounted for the varying TCR yields per sample.

Time point given: patch test 2, 6 weeks after DPC sensitization. Treatment here: therapeutic diphenylcyclopropenone sensitization with weekly scalp DPC. This clonotype showed up many times. What the library attached to individual cDNA molecules were unique molecular identifiers. Each CDR3 protein is one row after TCRdb ran MiXCR on the RACE reads. The sample lists about 78,000 distinct CDR3 sequences, approximately 9% seen once, with around 3.3% in the top ten. The source of this sequence is a woman between 50 and 59 years old with alopecia areata. Some clones in this sample may be carry-over from other donors' samples. This specimen consisted of whole blood, obtained in connection with sensitization to the hapten diphenylcyclopropenone (DPC).

CDR3 protein: CASSHGEGYEQYF. CDR3 in DNA: TGTGCCAGCAGCCACGGTGAGGGCTACGAGCAGTACTTC. This chain joins TRBV6-5 and TRBJ2-7; possibly TRBD2 for D (5 bases). With 6 bases removed from V and 3 bases from J, the gap between germline ends came to 12 bases. The CDR3 totals 13 residues. Germline CDR1 is MNHEY and CDR2 is SVGAGI.